The 28 T cell receptor beta chains presented below share a single source sample, sequenced in a study of identical twins. A single record per CDR3 protein comes from TCRdb applying MiXCR to the 5' RACE reads. Altogether over 250,000 distinct CDR3 sequences are present, over 8.5% being singletons, with the ten largest covering about 7.1%. These same data were also listed under a study on yellow fever vaccine responses in identical twins.

Input material: CD8+ T cells sorted from blood. These TCRs come from a woman under 30 in good health.

This clonotype turned up a few times. The V gene is TRBV6-1, the J gene TRBJ2-3; the match to TRBD2 covers 10 bases. In germline, CDR1 is MNHNS, CDR2 SASEGT. The V gene end was trimmed by 7 bases and the J gene end by 1 base; junction bases not matched to a gene: 5. The CDR3 consists of 15 residues. The CDR3 sequence is CASMYGTSGTDTQYF. The CDR3 DNA sequence: TGTGCCAGCATGTATGGGACTAGCGGCACAGATACGCAGTATTTT.

Only a few counts were recorded for this clonotype. The chain recombines TRBV11-2 with TRBJ2-7, with D possibly TRBD1 on 5 matching bases. The CDR3 consists of 12 residues. The germline V gene encodes CDR1 SGHAT and CDR2 FQNNGV. V lost 7 bases and J lost 0, with 7 bases in between. CDR3 in amino acids: CASTGYSYEQYF. The CDR3 DNA sequence: TGTGCCAGCACAGGGTACTCCTACGAGCAGTACTTC.

This clonotype was observed a handful of times. The rearrangement uses TRBV10-3 and TRBJ2-3, with D perhaps matching TRBD1 (5 bases). The V and J ends lost 3 bases and 5 bases respectively, with 9 bases between them. The CDR3 has 13 residues. Per the germline V gene, CDR1 is ENHRY and CDR2 is SYGVKD. CDR3: CAISESGKDTQYF. The CDR3, as DNA: TGTGCCATCAGTGAATCAGGGAAAGATACGCAGTATTTT.

The DNA of the CDR3 is TGCAGTGCTAGCCCAGGGCGACAAGAGACCCAGTACTTC. Translating gives CSASPGRQETQYF. The V gene is TRBV20-1, the J gene TRBJ2-5; the D gene is possibly TRBD1 (5 bases). Germline lookup yields CDR1 DFQATT and CDR2 SNEGSKA (reference sequence). With 3 bases removed from V and 2 bases from J, the gap between germline ends came to 10 bases. The CDR3 spans 13 residues.

This clonotype has a count of ten or more. This chain uses TRBV10-3 with TRBJ1-4; weak D call: TRBD1 (5 bases). The CDR3 runs 16 residues. With 4 bases removed from V and 0 bases from J, the gap between germline ends came to 12 bases. From germline, CDR1 is ENHRY and CDR2 SYGVKD. In nucleotides, the CDR3 is TGTGCCATCAGTGGCGGGACGGCACCAACTAATGAAAAACTGTTTTTT. It yields the protein CAISGGTAPTNEKLFF.

The sample holds many counts of this clonotype. This chain connects TRBV12-3 or TRBV12-4 to TRBJ2-1; 8 bases agree with TRBD2. The CDR3 has 15 residues. With 5 bases clipped from V and 7 bases from J, the junction kept 10 bases outside the gene matches. Here the CDR3 reads CASSPGGARINEQFF. The CDR3 nucleotides read TGTGCCAGCAGTCCCGGGGGGGCGCGGATAAATGAGCAGTTCTTC.

The table lists this clonotype with a few counts. CDR3 amino acids: CSARESGLASYEQFF. CDR3 coding DNA: TGCAGTGCTAGGGAAAGCGGACTAGCGTCATATGAGCAGTTCTTC. J is TRBJ2-1 and V is TRBV20-1, with 9 nucleotides matching TRBD2. In germline, CDR1 is DFQATT, CDR2 SNEGSKA (reference sequence). J was trimmed by 8 bases and V by 3 bases; bases with no gene match: 11. This CDR3 contains 15 residues.

The rearrangement links TRBV7-9 to TRBJ2-5; D unclear. The CDR3 spans 14 residues. The germline V gene encodes CDR1 SEHNR and CDR2 FQNEAQ (reference sequence). V was cut by 3 bases and J by 2 bases, with 10 bases left in between. The CDR3, as DNA: TGTGCCAGCAGCTTTTCTGTGGAGCAAGAGACCCAGTACTTC. This encodes CASSFSVEQETQYF.

This clonotype was detected many times. The chain couples TRBV28 to TRBJ1-1, with TRBD1 as a possible D gene (5 bases). CDR3 length: 13 residues. V was pared by 8 bases and J by 0 bases, with 10 bases between. In germline, CDR1 is MDHEN, CDR2 SYDVKM. CDR3 in DNA: TGTGCCAGCGAGGAGGGGATGAACACTGAAGCTTTCTTT. Translated, it gives CASEEGMNTEAFF.

This clonotype was seen at least ten times. The gene calls are TRBV21-1 and TRBJ2-5; the table gives TRBD1 as D, unverified against the DNA. TRBV21-1 is a pseudogene locus. The CDR3 has 13 amino acids. The DNA of the CDR3 is TGTGCCAGCATGGACAGGGCACAAGAGACCCAGTACTTC. Translated: CASMDRAQETQYF.

V usage is TRBV24-1 and J usage is TRBJ1-1, with D hard to call. V lost 0 bases, J lost 9 bases, and 10 bases lay in between. CDR1 and CDR2 (germline): KGHDR, SFDVKD. The CDR3 is made up of 13 amino acids. The chain's CDR3 is CATSDLYSNQAFF. As DNA, the CDR3 is TGTGCCACCAGTGATTTGTATTCAAACCAAGCTTTCTTT.

In its sample, this clonotype was seen a few times. V is TRBV20-1 and J is TRBJ2-3; D may be TRBD2 (6 bases). CDR3 length: 13 amino acids. V was pared by 1 base and J by 4 bases, with 9 bases between. CDR1 and CDR2 (germline): DFQATT, SNEGSKA (reference sequence). CDR3 residues: CSARGGAADTQYF. In nucleotides, the CDR3 is TGCAGTGCTAGAGGCGGGGCAGCAGATACGCAGTATTTT.

This clonotype was detected many times. The rearrangement joins TRBV6-1 to TRBJ1-5; 10 bases map to TRBD1. The CDR3 spans 14 residues. Germline loops: CDR1 MNHNS, CDR2 SASEGT. Unmatched junction bases numbered 4, after V lost 8 bases and J lost 3 bases. CDR3 in amino acids: CASGGQGTNQPQHF. The DNA of the CDR3 is TGTGCCAGCGGGGGACAGGGGACCAATCAGCCCCAGCATTTT.

This clonotype was detected ten times or more. The rearrangement joins TRBV10-3 to TRBJ2-7; 10 nucleotides match TRBD2. The CDR3 totals 15 residues. J was trimmed by 2 bases and V by 9 bases; bases with no gene match: 10. CDR1 is ENHRY, CDR2 SYGVKD, per germline. Here the CDR3 reads CAILGGTSVPYEQYF. In DNA form, the CDR3 reads TGTGCCATACTCGGGGGGACTAGCGTCCCCTACGAGCAGTACTTC.

This clonotype was observed a few times. The chain recombines TRBV7-2 with TRBJ2-7; TRBD1 aligns across 8 bases. From germline, CDR1 is SGHTA and CDR2 FQGNSA. The CDR3 totals 17 residues. V lost 3 bases, J lost 3 bases, and 13 bases stayed unmatched. CDR3 sequence: CASSFFATGQVGYEQYF. The CDR3 DNA reads TGTGCCAGCAGCTTCTTTGCTACGGGACAGGTCGGCTACGAGCAGTACTTC.

The rearrangement links TRBV10-1 to TRBJ2-7, with D uncertain. Germline CDR1 WNHNN, CDR2 SYGVQD (reference sequence). Trimming left V 3 bases short and J 6 bases short, with 15 bases between. This CDR3 contains 14 residues. The CDR3: CASSDASAPSEQYF. DNA for the CDR3: TGCGCCAGCAGTGACGCCAGCGCCCCGTCCGAGCAGTACTTC.

Only a few counts were recorded for this clonotype. Written as DNA, the CDR3 is TGTGCCAGCAGTTTAGTCCCCGGCCCGACAGATACGCAGTATTTT. Translated: CASSLVPGPTDTQYF. The rearrangement links TRBV27 to TRBJ2-3; no reliable D call. Germline CDR1 reads MNHEY; CDR2 reads SMNVEV (reference sequence). V lost 2 bases and J lost 3, with 12 bases in between. The CDR3 is made up of 15 amino acids.

This clonotype showed up just a few times. This chain connects TRBV4-3 to TRBJ1-6; 8 bases are a match to TRBD1. CDR1 is LGHNA and CDR2 is YSLEER in the germline V gene. The CDR3 length is 15 residues. Germline trimming cut 4 bases from V and 9 bases from J; bases unmatched to any gene: 8. CDR3 sequence: CASSRDRGFSSPLHF. The CDR3 nucleotides are TGCGCCAGCAGCCGAGACAGGGGTTTCAGTTCACCCCTCCACTTT.

The CDR3 region is CASNHESGATGELFF. CDR3 sequence (DNA): TGCGCCAGCAATCATGAGAGCGGGGCCACCGGGGAGCTGTTTTTT. The chain uses TRBV5-1 and TRBJ2-2; 7 positions match TRBD2. Germline V gene lookup returns CDR1 SGHRS and CDR2 YFSETQ. Germline trimming cut 6 bases from V and 4 bases from J; bases unmatched to any gene: 9. The CDR3 is 15 residues long.

In this sample, this clonotype turned up many times. The J gene is TRBJ2-7, the V gene TRBV15; a weak D match, TRBD1 (6 bases). The CDR3 runs 14 residues. The V gene lost 1 base and the J gene lost 2 bases, with 9 bases spanning the gap. Germline V gene sequence: CDR1 LNHNV, CDR2 YYDKDF (reference sequence). CDR3 DNA sequence: TGTGCCACCAGCAGAGGCAGGGGAGCCTACGAGCAGTACTTC. Translated: CATSRGRGAYEQYF.

This clonotype was found a few times. This rearrangement joins TRBV29-1 to TRBJ2-3, with 9 bases fitting TRBD1. The germline CDR1 and CDR2 sequences are SQVTM and ANQGSEA. The CDR3 runs 14 residues. V was pared by 8 bases and J by 4 bases, with 10 bases of the junction left unmatched. As DNA, the CDR3 is TGCAGCCTTGTAGGGACAGGGAATGCAGATACGCAGTATTTT. It codes for CSLVGTGNADTQYF.

Only a few counts were recorded for this clonotype. The chain joins TRBV28 to TRBJ2-3; 9 bases agree with TRBD2. Germline V gene data show CDR1 as MDHEN and CDR2 as SYDVKM. V was pared by 7 bases and J by 1 base, with 6 bases of the junction left unmatched. The CDR3 runs to 15 residues. This chain's CDR3 is CASKGGTSRTDTQYF. DNA for the CDR3: TGTGCCAGCAAAGGCGGGACTAGCCGCACAGATACGCAGTATTTT.

CDR3 sequence (DNA): TGTGCCAGCAGCTTAGTAGCGGACTCCACCTACAATGAGCAGTTCTTC. The encoded protein is CASSLVADSTYNEQFF. The V and J genes are TRBV7-9 and TRBJ2-1; D may be TRBD2 (6 bases). V gave up 1 base and J gave up 2 bases, with 12 bases separating them. This CDR3 has 16 amino acids. Germline CDR1 reads SEHNR; CDR2 reads FQNEAQ (reference sequence).

This clonotype was detected only once. V usage is TRBV6-1 and J usage is TRBJ1-3; 7 bases match TRBD1. V lost 11 bases and J lost 0; bases outside the gene matches: 16. CDR3 length equals 17 residues. The germline V gene encodes CDR1 MNHNS and CDR2 SASEGT. CDR3 bases: TGTGCCGGCACCGCCTGGGACAGAACCCACTCTGGAAACACCATATATTTT. Amino acids: CAGTAWDRTHSGNTIYF.

This clonotype was seen at least ten times. This sequence joins TRBV7-6 and TRBJ2-5; 8 bases are a match to TRBD2. The V segment lost 5 bases and the J segment 0 bases; nucleotides outside the gene matches: 11. Per germline, CDR1 SGHVS and CDR2 FNYEAQ. This CDR3 is 17 amino acids long. This CDR3 is CASSEGRGAIYQETQYF. In DNA form, the CDR3 reads TGTGCCAGCAGCGAGGGGCGGGGGGCGATTTACCAAGAGACCCAGTACTTC.

This clonotype was observed many times. The rearrangement uses TRBV12-3 or TRBV12-4 and TRBJ1-1; D possibly corresponds to TRBD1 (5 bases). Trimming pared 9 bases from V and 0 bases from J, leaving 14 bases between. This CDR3 comprises 14 residues. CDR3 DNA sequence: TGTGCCAGTCCGCGGGGGGACTTGAACACTGAAGCTTTCTTT. Its translation is CASPRGDLNTEAFF.

CDR3 sequence reads: CASSQEAGRSYEQYF. Here the CDR3 DNA reads TGCGCCAGCAGCCAAGAGGCGGGCCGGTCCTACGAGCAGTACTTC. The gene calls are TRBV4-3 and TRBJ2-7; tentatively, D is TRBD2 (5 bases). From germline, CDR1 is LGHNA and CDR2 YSLEER. Trimming took off 0 bases at V and 1 base at J, with 10 bases between the two ends. This CDR3 is built from 15 residues.

The genes are TRBV12-3 or TRBV12-4 and TRBJ2-1, with 8 bases identical to TRBD2. The CDR3 is 14 residues long. V dropped 0 bases and J dropped 13; count of bases not matched to a gene: 8. This CDR3 is CASSLALGLVEQFF. CDR3 in DNA: TGTGCCAGCAGTTTAGCGCTGGGACTAGTCGAACAGTTCTTC.